Listed here are 25 T cell receptor beta chains from one sample, sequenced in a study of CD4 and CD8 cells across lung adenocarcinoma regions. TCRdb ran MiXCR on the PCR reads and lists one entry per CDR3 protein. The sample contains thousands of distinct CDR3 sequences, about 51% of which appear only once. The sample consisted of CD8+ T cells from the center of a lung tumor. These receptors all come from a female donor with lung adenocarcinoma. The CD4 and CD8 labels of this study may be unreliable.

This clonotype showed up just once. Lacking the conserved final phenylalanine or tryptophan, this CDR3 likely reflects a read error. The DNA is left out, because the CDR3 cannot be placed on it with certainty; the CDR3 is given as TCRdb lists it. The rearrangement joins TRBV12-3 or TRBV12-4 to TRBJ2-5; the DNA was not used to check the table's D call, TRBD1. Including both end residues, the CDR3 is 16 amino acids long. CDR3 region: CASRHGMGAEGETWHL.

The V and J genes are TRBV7-8 and TRBJ2-1; 8 bases line up with TRBD2. This CDR3 is 15 amino acids long. From germline, CDR1 is SGHVS and CDR2 FQNEAQ. The V and J ends lost 6 bases and 6 bases, in that order; junction bases with no gene match: 10. The CDR3 DNA sequence: TGTGCCAGCAGACCGAACCGGGGGGGGGGCAATGAGCAGTTCTTC. Translation gives CASRPNRGGGNEQFF.

About this clonotype: Compared with germline, one end of the junction differs, possibly owing to a read error. The chain joins TRBV6-1 to TRBJ2-3, with 8 bases fitting TRBD2. There are 14 residues in the CDR3. Germline lookup yields CDR1 MNHNS and CDR2 SASEGT. Here the CDR3 DNA reads TGTGCCGGCAGGGCGGGAGGTGACACAGATACGCAGTATTTT. It is translated as CAGRAGGDTDTQYF.

Relative to its sample, this clonotype is medium-sized. The V gene is TRBV7-2, the J gene TRBJ2-2, with 13 bases matching TRBD2. With V trimmed by 5 bases and J by 12 bases, 6 bases remained unmatched. The CDR3 covers 14 residues. Germline CDR1 reads SGHTA; CDR2 reads FQGNSA. The CDR3 DNA is TGTGCCAGCAGCCAACTAGCGGGGGGGGGGAAGCTGTTTTTT. Encoded protein: CASSQLAGGGKLFF.

In this sample, this clonotype is medium-sized (0.01 to 0.1%). The chain combines TRBV6-5 with TRBJ2-2; D is ambiguous. In germline, CDR1 is MNHEY, CDR2 SVGAGI. Deletions cut 2 bases from V and 7 bases from J, with 11 bases between. This CDR3 is 14 amino acids long. This CDR3 is CASSYGPGFGELFF. As DNA, the CDR3 is TGTGCCAGCAGTTACGGTCCGGGTTTCGGGGAGCTGTTTTTT.

This clonotype was seen only a few times. This sequence joins TRBV6-5 and TRBJ2-7; 8 bases are a match to TRBD1. Germline CDR1 reads MNHEY; CDR2 reads SVGAGI. The CDR3 contains 15 residues. J lost 2 bases, V lost 3 bases, and 6 bases had no gene match. CDR3 protein: CASSYAAGGAYEQYF. As DNA, the CDR3 is TGTGCCAGCAGTTATGCGGCAGGGGGCGCCTACGAGCAGTACTTC.

As concerns this clonotype: At one of its ends the junction is not consistent with the germline gene, which may arise from a read error. The chain is built from TRBV7-2 and TRBJ2-3; no definite D call. The CDR3 runs to 14 residues. In germline, CDR1 is SGHTA, CDR2 FQGNSA. This CDR3 is CPSTGLGGKDTQYF. The CDR3 DNA reads as TGTCCCAGCACGGGCCTGGGTGGCAAAGATACTCAGTACTTT.

This clonotype turned up a few times. The V call is TRBV7-2, the J call TRBJ2-2; D gene ambiguous. V gave up 5 bases and J gave up 7 bases, with 11 bases separating them. This CDR3 comprises 13 residues. CDR1 is SGHTA, CDR2 FQGNSA, per germline. Here the CDR3 DNA reads TGTGCCAGCAGCGCCACTCTTGTCGGGGAGCTGTTTTTT. Translating it yields CASSATLVGELFF. Drawing the rest from reference TRBV7-2 and TRBJ2-2, the complete variable domain is GAGVSQSPSNKVTEKGKDVELRCDPISGHTALYWYRQSLGQGLEFLIYFQGNSAPDKSGLPSDRFSAERTGGSVSTLTIQRTQQEDSAVYLCASSATLVGELFFGEGSRLTVL.

This clonotype was seen a handful of times. This chain uses TRBV5-5 with TRBJ1-1; no clear D gene. The germline V and J ends were trimmed by 2 bases and 3 bases, with 11 bases remaining between them. CDR3 length equals 14 residues. Germline-derived CDR1 and CDR2 are SGHKS and YYEKEE (reference sequence). Here the CDR3 reads CASSFKGRDTEAFF. The CDR3 nucleotides are TGTGCCAGCAGCTTTAAGGGTAGGGACACTGAAGCTTTCTTT.

In this sample, this clonotype turned up once. This chain joins TRBV5-4 and TRBJ2-1, with D tentatively TRBD2 (7 bases). The germline gives CDR1 SGHNT, CDR2 YYREEE (reference sequence). V shed 4 bases and J shed 10 bases, with 18 bases lying between them. The CDR3 is 14 residues long. Here the CDR3 DNA reads TGTGCCAGCAGCAACCAGGGGACTAACTACGAGCAGTTCTTC. Protein: CASSNQGTNYEQFF.

The genes are TRBV5-1 and TRBJ2-5; the D call may be TRBD1 or TRBD2 (5 bases each). Trimming took off 0 bases at V and 11 bases at J, with 14 bases between the two ends. The CDR3 spans 13 residues. CDR1 is SGHRS and CDR2 is YFSETQ in the germline V gene. The CDR3 bases are TGCGCCAGCAGCTTGGGGGGGTCCTGGGAGCAGTACTTC. Encoded protein: CASSLGGSWEQYF.

The V call is TRBV28, the J call TRBJ2-6; D is possibly TRBD1 or TRBD2 (6 bases each). The closer fit of TRBJ2-5 to the DNA end suggests the J call may be wrong. Looked up from germline, CDR1 is MDHEN and CDR2 is SYDVKM. This CDR3 is built from 14 residues. The CDR3 DNA sequence: TGTGCCAGCAGTTTCAAGACTAGGGGGGAGACCCAGTACTTC. Translated: CASSFKTRGETQYF.

Notes on this clonotype: The conserved final phenylalanine or tryptophan is absent from the CDR3, which likely points to a read error. Because the CDR3's place on the DNA is in doubt, the DNA is left out and the CDR3 is given as listed by TCRdb. V gene TRBV10-3 combines with J gene TRBJ2-6; the D call in the table, TRBD2, was not verified against the DNA. The CDR3 is 11 residues long, ends included. Germline assignment: CDR1 ENHRY and CDR2 SYGVKD. The CDR3 spells CAIRGLAGVRS.

This clonotype was detected ten times or more. Possible read error: a much larger clone is one base away. This chain uses TRBV6-1 with TRBJ2-1; 7 bases line up with TRBD2. With V trimmed by 2 bases and J by 13 bases, 20 bases remained unmatched. Germline CDR1 is MNHNS and CDR2 is SASEGT. The CDR3 has 17 amino acids. The CDR3 DNA sequence: TGTGCCAGCAGTGAAATGGGCGGCGGGGGTCCTCAAGAGACCCAGTTCTTC. This translates into CASSEMGGGGPQETQFF.

As for this clonotype: The junction departs from the called germline gene at one end, perhaps through a read error. The chain has TRBV12-3 or TRBV12-4 and TRBJ2-4; a possible D gene is TRBD2 (7 bases). The CDR3 has 14 amino acids. CDR3 region: CGSMGGAAEDTQYF. The CDR3 DNA reads TGTGGCAGCATGGGGGGGGCCGCCGAGGATACGCAGTATTTC.

This clonotype occurred many times. The V call is TRBV27, the J call TRBJ2-5, with 13 bases matching TRBD2. V shed 5 bases and J 4 bases; nucleotides not matched to a gene: 7. The CDR3 has 16 residues. CDR1 and CDR2 (germline): MNHEY, SMNVEV (reference sequence). Here the CDR3 DNA reads TGTGCCAGCAGTCCCAGGACTAGCGGGAGTGGAGAGACCCAGTACTTC. Translating it yields CASSPRTSGSGETQYF.

This clonotype was counted between two and nine times. The chain is built from TRBV6-2 or TRBV6-3 and TRBJ2-1, with 9 bases fitting TRBD2. With the DNA end fitting TRBJ2-7 better, the J assignment may be wrong. This CDR3 is built from 13 residues. CDR1 and CDR2 (germline): MNHEY, SVGEGT. CDR3 DNA: TGTGCCAGCAGTTTAGCGGGAGCTTACGAGCAGTACTTC. This sequence encodes CASSLAGAYEQYF.

This clonotype has a handful of counts. The J gene is TRBJ1-6, the V gene TRBV27; TRBD1 agrees at 7 bases. J was trimmed by 0 bases and V by 4 bases; bases with no gene match: 9. The germline V gene has CDR1 MNHEY and CDR2 SMNVEV (reference sequence). The CDR3 runs 18 residues. The CDR3 is CASSWGQSRSSYNSPLHF. CDR3 DNA: TGTGCCAGCAGTTGGGGACAGTCTAGGAGCTCCTATAATTCACCCCTCCACTTT.

This clonotype is medium-sized by share. The V and J genes are TRBV6-1 and TRBJ2-1; 8 bases are a match to TRBD1. V shed 2 bases and J 13 bases; nucleotides not matched to a gene: 25. This CDR3 has 19 residues. Germline loops: CDR1 MNHNS, CDR2 SASEGT. CDR3 in amino acids: CASSESFSLGTGRHETQFF. For the CDR3, the DNA is TGTGCCAGCAGTGAAAGTTTTTCTCTCGGGACAGGCCGGCATGAGACCCAGTTCTTC.

This clonotype was counted ten times or more. This chain's CDR3 is CASSPYTDTQYF. Here the CDR3 DNA reads TGTGCCAGCAGCCCCTACACAGATACGCAGTATTTT. The genes are TRBV7-2 and TRBJ2-3; D is uncertain. Germline CDR1 is SGHTA and CDR2 is FQGNSA. The length of the CDR3 is 12 residues. The V and J ends lost 5 bases and 2 bases respectively, with 5 bases between them.

The chain carries TRBV5-1 and TRBJ2-5, with D perhaps TRBD1 (5 bases). Judging by the DNA end, TRBJ2-7 fits better; the J call may be wrong. Germline loops: CDR1 SGHRS, CDR2 YFSETQ. This CDR3 comprises 14 residues. The CDR3 loop reads CASSLEGVLLEQYF. The CDR3 DNA is TGCGCCAGCAGCTTGGAAGGGGTTCTCCTCGAGCAGTACTTC.

The chain couples TRBV14 to TRBJ2-2; D gene unclear. Germline V lookup: CDR1 SGHDN, CDR2 FVKESK. The CDR3 loop spans 13 amino acids. Trimming removed 1 base from V and 1 base from J, with 1 base in between. The DNA of the CDR3 is TGTGCCAGCAGCCAAGTGAACACCGGGGAGCTGTTTTTT. Translation: CASSQVNTGELFF.

Note on this clonotype: A junction end diverges from the germline sequence, so it may reflect a read error. The V gene is TRBV12-3 or TRBV12-4, the J gene TRBJ2-1, with D possibly being TRBD2 (5 bases). The CDR3 totals 11 residues. The CDR3 DNA sequence: TGTGCCAGCAGTCTAGCTTACGAGCAGTTCTTC. It specifies CASSLAYEQFF.

This chain uses TRBV6-1 with TRBJ1-1; perhaps TRBD1 as D (6 bases). V lost 8 bases, J lost 7 bases, and 20 bases lay in between. The CDR3 covers 14 residues. The germline V gene has CDR1 MNHNS and CDR2 SASEGT. The CDR3: CASSKGRGLFEAFF. The CDR3 coding sequence is TGTGCCAGCTCCAAGGGCAGGGGCCTTTTTGAAGCTTTCTTT.

This clonotype is classed as medium-sized. The chain is built from TRBV12-3 or TRBV12-4 and TRBJ2-2; TRBD1 aligns across 8 bases. Trimming cost V 6 bases and J 10 bases; bases outside gene matches: 13. The CDR3 is made up of 15 amino acids. In nucleotides, the CDR3 is TGTGCCAGCAGCAGTCCGGGACAGGAGGGGAAGGAGCTGTTTTTT. This encodes CASSSPGQEGKELFF.